The clone carrying this TCR beta chain has more than one count but fewer than ten. What it binds is not known. The sample is drawn from a study of type 1 regulatory T cells. Study context: T-allo10 is an in vitro-generated, Tr1-enriched CD4 T cell product specific for alloantigen.

A single record per CDR3 protein comes from TCRdb applying MiXCR to the reads. Here the sample spans 60,000 to 70,000 distinct CDR3 sequences, around 60% being singletons. The trim removed 4 bases at V and 4 bases at J, leaving 12 bases unmatched. The CDR3 has 17 residues. Germline V gene lookup returns CDR1 KGHDR and CDR2 SFDVKD. Graft donor-derived T-allo10 cells were described as host-alloantigen-specific, anergic, and alloantigen-specifically suppressive. This TCR was recovered from a human donor in good health. The chain employs TRBV24-1 and TRBJ2-3; 8 bases map to TRBD2. Sequencing was carried out using cultured T cells, either the whole culture or a sorted T cell fraction (not recorded which). Subset specified: Tr1-enriched cell product generated in vitro against host alloantigens. The CDR3 nucleotides read TGTGCCACCAGTGACCGTAGCGGGAAGAATGGTGCAGATACGCAGTATTTT. It is translated as CATSDRSGKNGADTQYF.